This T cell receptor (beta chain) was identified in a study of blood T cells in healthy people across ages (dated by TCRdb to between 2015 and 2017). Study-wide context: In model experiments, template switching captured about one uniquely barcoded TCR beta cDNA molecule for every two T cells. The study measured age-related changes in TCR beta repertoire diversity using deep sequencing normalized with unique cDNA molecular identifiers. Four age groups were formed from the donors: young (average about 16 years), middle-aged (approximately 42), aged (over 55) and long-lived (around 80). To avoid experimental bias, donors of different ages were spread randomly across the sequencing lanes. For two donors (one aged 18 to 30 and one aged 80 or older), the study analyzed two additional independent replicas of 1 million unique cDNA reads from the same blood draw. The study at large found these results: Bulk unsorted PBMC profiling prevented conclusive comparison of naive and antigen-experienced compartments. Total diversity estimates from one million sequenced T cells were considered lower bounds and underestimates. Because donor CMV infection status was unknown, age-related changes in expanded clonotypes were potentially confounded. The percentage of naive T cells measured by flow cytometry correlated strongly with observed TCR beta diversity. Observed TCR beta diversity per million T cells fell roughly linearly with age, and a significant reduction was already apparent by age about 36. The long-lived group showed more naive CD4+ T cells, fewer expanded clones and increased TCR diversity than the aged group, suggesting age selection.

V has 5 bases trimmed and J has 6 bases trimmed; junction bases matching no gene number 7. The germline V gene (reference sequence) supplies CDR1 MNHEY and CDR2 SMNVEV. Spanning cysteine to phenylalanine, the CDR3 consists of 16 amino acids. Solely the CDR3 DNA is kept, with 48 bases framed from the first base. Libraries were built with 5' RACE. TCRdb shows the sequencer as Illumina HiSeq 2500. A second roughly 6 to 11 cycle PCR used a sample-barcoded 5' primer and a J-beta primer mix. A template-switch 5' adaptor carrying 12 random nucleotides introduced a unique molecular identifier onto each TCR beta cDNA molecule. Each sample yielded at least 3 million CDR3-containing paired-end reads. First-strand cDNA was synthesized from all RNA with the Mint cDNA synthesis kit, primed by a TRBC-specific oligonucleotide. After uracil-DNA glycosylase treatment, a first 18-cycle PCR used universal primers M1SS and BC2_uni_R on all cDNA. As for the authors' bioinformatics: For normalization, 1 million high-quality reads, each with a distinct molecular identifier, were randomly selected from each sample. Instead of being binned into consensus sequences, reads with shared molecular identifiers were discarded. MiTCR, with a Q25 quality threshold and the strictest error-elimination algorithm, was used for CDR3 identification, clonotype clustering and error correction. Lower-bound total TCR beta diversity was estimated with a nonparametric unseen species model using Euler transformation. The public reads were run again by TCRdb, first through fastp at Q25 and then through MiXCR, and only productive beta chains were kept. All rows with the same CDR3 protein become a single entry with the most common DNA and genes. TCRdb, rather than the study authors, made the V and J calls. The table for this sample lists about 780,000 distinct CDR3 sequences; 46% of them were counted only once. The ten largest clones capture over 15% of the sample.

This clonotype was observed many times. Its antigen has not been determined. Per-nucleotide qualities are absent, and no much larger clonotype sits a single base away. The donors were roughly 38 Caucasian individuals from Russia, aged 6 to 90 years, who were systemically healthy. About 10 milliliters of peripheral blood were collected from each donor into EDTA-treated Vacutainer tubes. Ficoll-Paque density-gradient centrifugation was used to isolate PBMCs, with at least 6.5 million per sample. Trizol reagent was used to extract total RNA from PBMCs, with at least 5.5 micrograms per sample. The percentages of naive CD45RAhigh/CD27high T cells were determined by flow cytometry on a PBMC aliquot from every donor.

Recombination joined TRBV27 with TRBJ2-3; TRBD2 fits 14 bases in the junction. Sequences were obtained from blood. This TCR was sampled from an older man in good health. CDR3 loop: CASSPAGLAGVDTQYF. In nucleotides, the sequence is TGTGCCAGCAGTCCTGCGGGACTAGCGGGAGTGGATACGCAGTATTTT.